This T cell receptor beta chain was found in a study of shared clonotypes between healthy human individuals. About the research overall: Participating donors consisted of a couple of women and a few men aged 18 to 49.

V lost 5 bases to trimming and J lost 4 bases, with 14 bases between them. Germline lookup yields CDR1 SGHAT and CDR2 FQNNGV. The CDR3 covers 14 residues. Assay: immunoSEQ multiplex PCR; the TCRdb copy retains only in-frame clones and omits some. The table includes fewer than 850,000 clones, 90% detected once. This clonotype originated in a man younger than 35 in good health. Some clones in this sample may be carry-over from other donors' samples. The sample was memory CD8+ T cells from PBMCs. Subset here: CD45RO+ cells pooled with CCR7-negative TemRA cells. This sequence joins TRBV11-2 and TRBJ1-2, with D possibly being TRBD1 (6 bases). The CDR3 protein is CASSQPDRPYGYTF. The CDR3 nucleotides are TGTGCCAGCAGCCAACCAGACAGGCCCTATGGCTACACCTTC. The complete variable domain, with remaining parts taken from reference TRBV11-2 and TRBJ1-2, reads EAGVAQSPRYKIIEKRQSVAFWCNPISGHATLYWYQQILGQGPKLLIQFQNNGVVDDSQLPKDRFSAERLKGVDSTLKIQPAKLEDSAVYLCASSQPDRPYGYTFGSGTRLTVV.